This TCR beta chain was identified during a study of T-cell memory formation after mild COVID-19. Across the study: Largely, TCR clusters stayed within a single donor.

General observations from the study: A subset of responding clones appeared in pre-infection memory, suggesting cross-reactive memory joined. Second-wave clones reaching peak frequency on day 37 lacked confirmed SARS-CoV-2 specificity.

The table lists this clonotype with a few counts. Its antigen is undetermined. TCRdb independently ran MiXCR on the 5' RACE reads; one entry per CDR3 protein. The data show about 50,000 distinct CDR3 sequences, with 9.3% seen just once and roughly 10% held by the top ten. Per germline, CDR1 SGDLS and CDR2 YYNGEE. V lost 2 bases to trimming and J lost 0 bases, with 9 bases between them. The CDR3 sequence is 15 residues long. Sequencing was carried out using PBMCs or a T cell subset sorted from them (not recorded which). This rearrangement joins TRBV9 to TRBJ1-3, with D uncertain. The source of this sequence is an adult woman who had mild COVID-19 (a few samples of this study predate the infection). Cell type and time point are not known. CDR3 nucleotides: TGTGCCAGCAGCGTCGGAAGTAGCTCTGGAAACACCATATATTTT. Residues: CASSVGSSSGNTIYF. Full variable domain (rest looked up from reference TRBV9 and TRBJ1-3): DSGVTQTPKHLITATGQRVTLRCSPRSGDLSVYWYQQSLDQGLQFLIQYYNGEERAKGNILERFSAQQFPDLHSELNLSSLELGDSALYFCASSVGSSSGNTIYFGEGSWLTVV.